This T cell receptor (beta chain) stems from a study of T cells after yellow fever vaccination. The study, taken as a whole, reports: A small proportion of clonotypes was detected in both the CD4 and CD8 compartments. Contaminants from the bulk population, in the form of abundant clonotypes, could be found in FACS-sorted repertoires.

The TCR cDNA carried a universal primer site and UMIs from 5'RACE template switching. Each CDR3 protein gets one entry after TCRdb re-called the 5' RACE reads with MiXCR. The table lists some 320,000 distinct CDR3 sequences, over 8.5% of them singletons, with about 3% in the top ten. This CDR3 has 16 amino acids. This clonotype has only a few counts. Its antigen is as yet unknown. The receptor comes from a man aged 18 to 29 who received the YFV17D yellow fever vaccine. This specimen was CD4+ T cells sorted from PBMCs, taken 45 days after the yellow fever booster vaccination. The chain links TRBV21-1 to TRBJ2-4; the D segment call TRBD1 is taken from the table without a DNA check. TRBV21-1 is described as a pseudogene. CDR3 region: CASSKAARTGENIQYF. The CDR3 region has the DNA TGTGCCAGCAGCAAAGCCGCAAGGACAGGGGAAAACATTCAGTACTTC.